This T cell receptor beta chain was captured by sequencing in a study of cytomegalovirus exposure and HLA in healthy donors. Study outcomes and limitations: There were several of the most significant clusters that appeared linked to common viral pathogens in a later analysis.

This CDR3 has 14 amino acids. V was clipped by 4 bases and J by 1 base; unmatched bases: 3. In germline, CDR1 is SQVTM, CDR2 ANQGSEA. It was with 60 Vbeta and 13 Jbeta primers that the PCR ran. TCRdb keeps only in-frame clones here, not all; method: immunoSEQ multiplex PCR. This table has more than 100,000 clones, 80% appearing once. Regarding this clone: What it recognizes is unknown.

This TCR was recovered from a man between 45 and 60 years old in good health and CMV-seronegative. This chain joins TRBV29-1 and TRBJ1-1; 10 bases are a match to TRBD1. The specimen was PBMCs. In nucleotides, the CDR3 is TGCAGCGTTGGAAGACAGGGGGCGAACACTGAAGCTTTCTTT. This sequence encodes CSVGRQGANTEAFF. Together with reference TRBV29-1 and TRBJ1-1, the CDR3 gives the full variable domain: SAVISQKPSRDICQRGTSLTIQCQVDSQVTMMFWYRQQPGQSLTLIATANQGSEATYESGFVIDKFPISRPNLTFSTLTVSNMSPEDSSIYLCSVGRQGANTEAFFGQGTRLTVV.